This T cell receptor beta chain was identified in a study of metastatic and nonmetastatic thyroid tumors. This clone ranks as medium-sized (0.01 to 0.1%). No treatment of any kind had been given to any patient before thyroid surgery. TCRdb used MiXCR to call clones anew from the PCR reads. The sample carries 25,000 to 30,000 clones, 15% to 20% recorded once. Trimming at V came to 6 bases and at J to 6 bases, leaving 7 bases not matched to a gene. The CDR3 runs to 15 residues. Germline CDR1 is MNHNS and CDR2 is SASEGT. Sequenced: blood. The J gene is TRBJ2-3, the V gene TRBV6-1; 12 positions match TRBD1. This receptor was obtained from a female donor with papillary thyroid cancer or a benign thyroid nodule (not recorded which). Some clones in this sample may be carry-over from other donors' samples. The CDR3 bases are TGTGCCAGCAGGGGGACAGGGGGCGCTTCTGATACGCAGTATTTT. As protein: CASRGTGGASDTQYF.